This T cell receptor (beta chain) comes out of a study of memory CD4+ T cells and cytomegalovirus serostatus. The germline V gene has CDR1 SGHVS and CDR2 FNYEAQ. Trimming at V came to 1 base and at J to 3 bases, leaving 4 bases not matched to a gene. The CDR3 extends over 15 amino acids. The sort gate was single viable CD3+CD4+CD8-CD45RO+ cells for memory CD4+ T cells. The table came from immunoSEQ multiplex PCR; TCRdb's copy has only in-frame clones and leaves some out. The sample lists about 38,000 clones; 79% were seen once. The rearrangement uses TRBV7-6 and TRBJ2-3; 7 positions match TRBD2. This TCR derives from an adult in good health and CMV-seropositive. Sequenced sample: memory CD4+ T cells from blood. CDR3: CASSLEAGFTDTQYF. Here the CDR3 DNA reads TGTGCCAGCAGCTTAGAAGCGGGGTTTACAGATACGCAGTATTTT.